Presented here are 25 T cell receptor beta chains from one specimen sequenced in a study of cytomegalovirus exposure and HLA in healthy donors. PCR used 60 Vbeta primers and 13 Jbeta primers. Repertoires were generated with immunoSEQ multiplex PCR, while TCRdb's copy carries only in-frame clones and drops some. This sample carries about 160,000 clones, around 80% of them seen once, and the ten largest clones take over 1.2%. Material: PBMCs. All receptors come from a girl aged 5-17 years in good health and CMV-seropositive.

This clone has just one count. The V and J genes are TRBV7-3 and TRBJ2-7, with TRBD1 identical over 9 bases. The CDR3 is made up of 15 amino acids. Germline V gene lookup returns CDR1 SGHTA and CDR2 FQGTGA. Trimming took 5 bases from V and 5 from J; bases not matched to a gene: 10. The DNA for the CDR3 is TGTGCCAGCAGCCTGGGGACAGGGCGCGTGGACGAGCAGTACTTC. Its protein product is CASSLGTGRVDEQYF.

The rearrangement uses TRBV7-2 and TRBJ1-2; 9 bases fit TRBD1. In germline, CDR1 is SGHTA, CDR2 FQGNSA. The CDR3 is 13 residues long. Unmatched junction bases numbered 4, after V lost 5 bases and J lost 6 bases. The CDR3 loop reads CASSGQGWDGYTF. The DNA of the CDR3 is TGTGCCAGCAGCGGACAGGGGTGGGATGGCTACACCTTC. The full variable domain, its missing parts supplied by reference TRBV7-2 and TRBJ1-2, is GAGVSQSPSNKVTEKGKDVELRCDPISGHTALYWYRQSLGQGLEFLIYFQGNSAPDKSGLPSDRFSAERTGGSVSTLTIQRTQQEDSAVYLCASSGQGWDGYTFGSGTRLTVV.

The gene calls are TRBV5-1 and TRBJ1-1; tentatively, D is TRBD1 (6 bases). The CDR3 consists of 14 residues. The germline CDR1 and CDR2 sequences are SGHRS and YFSETQ. Trimming shortened V by 4 bases and J by 2 bases, and 12 bases separated the two germline ends. CDR3 sequence reads: CASSLGGSNTEAFF. CDR3 sequence (DNA): TGCGCCAGCAGCCTTGGGGGCAGTAACACTGAAGCTTTCTTT.

The chain recombines TRBV4-1 with TRBJ1-1; TRBD1 might be the D (5 bases). The CDR3 covers 15 residues. V lost 0 bases and J lost 7, with 15 bases in between. CDR1 and CDR2 from the germline V gene are MGHRA and YSYEKL. For the CDR3, the DNA is TGCGCCAGCAGCCAAGATAGGCTCCTGGGGGGTGAAGCTTTCTTT. It yields the protein CASSQDRLLGGEAFF.

The V and J genes are TRBV6-5 and TRBJ1-1; 8 nucleotides match TRBD1. CDR3 size: 15 residues. Looked up from germline, CDR1 is MNHEY and CDR2 is SVGAGI. The V and J ends lost 7 bases and 1 base, in that order; junction bases with no gene match: 8. The CDR3 sequence is CASTLFQGANTEAFF. The DNA of the CDR3 is TGTGCCAGCACCCTATTTCAGGGGGCGAACACTGAAGCTTTCTTT.

The chain has TRBV5-1 and TRBJ2-1; a possible D gene is TRBD2 (6 bases). The germline V gene has CDR1 SGHRS and CDR2 YFSETQ. The V and J ends lost 4 bases and 8 bases respectively, with 19 bases between them. The CDR3 loop spans 15 amino acids. The chain's CDR3 is CASSRPVLWGDEQFF. The CDR3 DNA is TGCGCCAGCAGCCGCCCAGTGCTTTGGGGGGATGAGCAGTTCTTC.

The table lists this clone with a few counts. CDR3 nucleotides: TGTGCCAGCACCGGACAGGGTTCGACTGAAGCTTTCTTT. It translates to CASTGQGSTEAFF. The V gene is TRBV9, the J gene TRBJ1-1, with 8 bases lining up with TRBD1. The V segment lost 6 bases and the J segment 5 bases; nucleotides outside the gene matches: 6. The CDR3 is 13 amino acids. CDR1 is SGDLS and CDR2 is YYNGEE in the germline V gene. Full variable domain (remainder filled in from reference TRBV9 and TRBJ1-1): DSGVTQTPKHLITATGQRVTLRCSPRSGDLSVYWYQQSLDQGLQFLIQYYNGEERAKGNILERFSAQQFPDLHSELNLSSLELGDSALYFCASTGQGSTEAFFGQGTRLTVV.

In its sample, this clone was seen a few times. This rearrangement joins TRBV30 to TRBJ2-1; 8 nucleotides align to TRBD1. The CDR3 runs to 15 residues. Losses at the gene ends were 2 bases for V and 4 bases for J; bases not matched to a gene: 7. Germline CDR1 and CDR2: GTSNPN and SVGIG (reference sequence). The CDR3 sequence is CAWSQGARVYNEQFF. As DNA, the CDR3 is TGTGCCTGGAGTCAGGGGGCAAGGGTATACAATGAGCAGTTCTTC.

The V gene is TRBV7-2, the J gene TRBJ2-7; 7 bases agree with TRBD2. From germline, CDR1 is SGHTA and CDR2 FQGNSA. After removal of 3 bases from V and 6 bases from J, the junction contained 8 bases not matched to a gene. This CDR3 contains 14 residues. CDR3 sequence reads: CASSFGGEESEQYF. The CDR3 coding sequence is TGTGCCAGCAGCTTTGGGGGGGAAGAGAGCGAGCAGTACTTC.

This clone came up a few times. The chain couples TRBV7-2 to TRBJ2-5, with 8 bases that match TRBD1. Germline CDR1 reads SGHTA; CDR2 reads FQGNSA. The CDR3 consists of 16 residues. The V segment lost 2 bases and the J segment 2 bases; nucleotides outside the gene matches: 7. This chain's CDR3 is CASSLSTGGIQETQYF. CDR3 DNA: TGTGCCAGCAGCTTAAGCACAGGGGGGATTCAAGAGACCCAGTACTTC.

The V gene is TRBV11-2, the J gene TRBJ2-2; 7 bases are a match to TRBD1. The CDR3 covers 15 residues. V was clipped by 5 bases and J by 7 bases; unmatched bases: 10. The germline CDR1 and CDR2 sequences are SGHAT and FQNNGV. CDR3 DNA sequence: TGTGCCAGCAGCATTGGAGGACAGGTCATCGGGGAGCTGTTTTTT. Its protein is CASSIGGQVIGELFF.

The chain joins TRBV5-1 to TRBJ2-4, with a tentative D call TRBD2 (6 bases). The CDR3 contains 15 residues. Germline CDR1 reads SGHRS; CDR2 reads YFSETQ. V lost 4 bases to trimming and J lost 0 bases, with 11 bases between them. The CDR3 nucleotides are TGCGCCAGCAGCCAGGGACTGTTAGCCAAAAACATTCAGTACTTC. Its protein product is CASSQGLLAKNIQYF.

The chain recombines TRBV5-4 with TRBJ2-1, with 7 positions matching TRBD1. The germline gives CDR1 SGHNT, CDR2 YYREEE (reference sequence). This CDR3 comprises 14 residues. After removal of 3 bases from V and 0 bases from J, the junction contained 0 bases not matched to a gene. The CDR3 spells CASSWDSSYNEQFF. DNA for the CDR3: TGTGCCAGCAGCTGGGACAGCTCCTACAATGAGCAGTTCTTC.

For the CDR3, the DNA is TGTGCCACCAAGAAGGGGGAAAAGGATGGCTACACCTTC. As protein: CATKKGEKDGYTF. The chain is built from TRBV10-3 and TRBJ1-2; weak D call: TRBD1 (6 bases). This CDR3 is 13 amino acids long. Germline CDR1 is ENHRY and CDR2 is SYGVKD. Trimming took off 10 bases at V and 6 bases at J, with 18 bases between the two ends.

The gene calls are TRBV11-3 and TRBJ2-3, with D tentatively TRBD1 (5 bases). This CDR3 comprises 15 residues. Germline CDR1 and CDR2: SGHNT and YENEEA. Trimming cost V 5 bases and J 6 bases, with 18 bases left between them. CDR3 residues: CASSALYPDSDTQYF. CDR3 bases: TGTGCCAGCAGCGCGCTTTACCCCGACAGCGATACGCAGTATTTT. Full variable domain (rest looked up from reference TRBV11-3 and TRBJ2-3): EAGVVQSPRYKIIEKKQPVAFWCNPISGHNTLYWYLQNLGQGPELLIRYENEEAVDDSQLPKDRFSAERLKGVDSTLKIQPAELGDSAVYLCASSALYPDSDTQYFGPGTRLTVL.

The chain has TRBV5-1 and TRBJ2-3, with 9 bases that match TRBD2. With 4 bases clipped from V and 0 bases from J, the junction kept 9 bases outside the gene matches. CDR1 is SGHRS, CDR2 YFSETQ, per germline. The CDR3 length is 17 residues. CDR3 in amino acids: CASSDPSGEGSTDTQYF. DNA for the CDR3: TGCGCCAGCAGCGATCCTAGCGGGGAGGGTAGCACAGATACGCAGTATTTT. Using reference TRBV5-1 and TRBJ2-3 for the parts outside the CDR3, the full variable domain is KAGVTQTPRYLIKTRGQQVTLSCSPISGHRSVSWYQQTPGQGLQFLFEYFSETQRNKGNFPGRFSGRQFSNSRSEMNVSTLELGDSALYLCASSDPSGEGSTDTQYFGPGTRLTVL.

V and J are TRBV27 and TRBJ1-2; D remains ambiguous. The germline gives CDR1 MNHEY, CDR2 SMNVEV (reference sequence). The CDR3 is 14 residues long. The V end lost 2 bases, the J end lost 4 bases, and 11 bases lay between the germline ends. The CDR3 is CASSLRGSFYGYTF. In DNA form, the CDR3 reads TGTGCCAGCAGTTTAAGAGGCAGCTTCTATGGCTACACCTTC.

V usage is TRBV28 and J usage is TRBJ1-1; the D gene is possibly TRBD1 (6 bases). The CDR3 is made up of 12 amino acids. Per germline, CDR1 MDHEN and CDR2 SYDVKM. The ends were cut back, 4 bases at V and 10 bases at J, with 13 bases in the middle. For the CDR3, the DNA is TGTGCCAGCAGTTCTGGACAGTCGGCAGCTTTCTTT. Its protein product is CASSSGQSAAFF.

This chain joins TRBV28 and TRBJ2-7; D may be TRBD1 (6 bases). The CDR3 runs to 14 residues. Germline lookup yields CDR1 MDHEN and CDR2 SYDVKM. Between the trimmed V and J ends, which lost 6 bases and 5 bases, there was a span of 17 bases. CDR3 loop: CASSRDLDRNEQYF. The CDR3 region has the DNA TGTGCCAGCAGCCGCGACTTGGACAGAAACGAGCAGTACTTC. The whole variable domain, filled in from reference TRBV28 and TRBJ2-7, reads DVKVTQSSRYLVKRTGEKVFLECVQDMDHENMFWYRQDPGLGLRLIYFSYDVKMKEKGDIPEGYSVSREKKERFSLILESASTNQTSMYLCASSRDLDRNEQYFGPGTRLTVT.

This chain joins TRBV4-1 and TRBJ2-2, with TRBD1 identical over 8 bases. CDR3 size: 15 residues. Unmatched junction bases numbered 2, after V lost 4 bases and J lost 1 base. Germline CDR1 and CDR2: MGHRA and YSYEKL. CDR3 nucleotides: TGCGCCAGCAGCCGTGACAGGGGGAACACCGGGGAGCTGTTTTTT. Encoded protein: CASSRDRGNTGELFF.

The sample holds one count of this clone. CDR3 in DNA: TGTGCCAGCAGCTTGGAGAGGCGAAGTCCCGGCTACACCTTC. Its protein is CASSLERRSPGYTF. V usage is TRBV5-4 and J usage is TRBJ1-2; the D is unclear. This CDR3 is built from 14 residues. V lost 0 bases and J 8 bases, leaving 14 bases between the germline ends. Germline-derived CDR1 and CDR2 are SGHNT and YYREEE (reference sequence).

This chain links TRBV9 with TRBJ1-4; 7 bases agree with TRBD1. V dropped 3 bases and J dropped 7; count of bases not matched to a gene: 9. The CDR3 loop spans 15 amino acids. The germline CDR1 and CDR2 sequences are SGDLS and YYNGEE. CDR3 DNA sequence: TGTGCCAGCAGCGCGGGACAGACCAGGCGTGAAAAACTGTTTTTT. Amino acids: CASSAGQTRREKLFF.

This chain joins TRBV13 and TRBJ2-5; TRBD2 aligns across 11 bases. With 5 bases clipped from V and 2 bases from J, the junction kept 7 bases outside the gene matches. The length of the CDR3 is 16 residues. The V gene's germline CDR1 is PRHDT and CDR2 FYEKMQ (reference sequence). CDR3 nucleotides: TGTGCCAGCAGCCCAAGACTAGCGGGACCACAAGAGACCCAGTACTTC. It encodes CASSPRLAGPQETQYF. Looking up the rest from reference TRBV13 and TRBJ2-5 gives the full variable domain: AAGVIQSPRHLIKEKRETATLKCYPIPRHDTVYWYQQGPGQDPQFLISFYEKMQSDKGSIPDRFSAQQFSDYHSELNMSSLELGDSALYFCASSPRLAGPQETQYFGPGTRLLVL.

V and J are TRBV4-3 and TRBJ1-1; TRBD1 might be the D (6 bases). CDR3 length: 15 residues. Germline values: CDR1 LGHNA, CDR2 YSLEER. The V and J ends lost 2 bases and 1 base respectively, with 11 bases between them. CDR3: CASSQFLGGNTEAFF. The CDR3 DNA sequence: TGCGCCAGCAGCCAATTCTTAGGGGGGAACACTGAAGCTTTCTTT.

The chain couples TRBV4-3 to TRBJ1-4; D not certain. The CDR3 is 17 residues long. Trimming removed 0 bases from V and 10 bases from J, with 21 bases in between. Germline CDR1 reads LGHNA; CDR2 reads YSLEER. The CDR3 loop is CASSQDWATSYVGKLFF. The CDR3 DNA is TGCGCCAGCAGCCAAGATTGGGCGACGTCGTACGTCGGAAAACTGTTTTTT.